Shown below are 22 T cell receptor beta chains from a single sample sequenced in a study of radiotherapy plus CTLA-4 blockade in lung cancer. Clones were sequenced by immunoSEQ multiplex PCR, and TCRdb holds only the in-frame ones, with some missing. The table lists about 38,000 clones, over 65% of them singletons. This specimen consisted of peripheral blood, obtained from a patient treated with radiotherapy plus ipilimumab. The receptors come from a human donor with non-small cell lung cancer who had stable disease on radiotherapy plus ipilimumab.

This clone was picked up a small number of times. J is TRBJ2-1 and V is TRBV7-3; TRBD1 matches 7 bases. This CDR3 is built from 15 residues. Looked up from germline, CDR1 is SGHTA and CDR2 is FQGTGA. After removal of 6 bases from V and 1 base from J, the junction contained 6 bases not matched to a gene. CDR3 loop: CASSPGTESYNEQFF. The CDR3 DNA sequence: TGTGCCAGCAGTCCCGGGACAGAGTCCTACAATGAGCAGTTCTTC.

This clone was counted a single time. The chain links TRBV28 to TRBJ2-7, with TRBD1 as a possible D gene (6 bases). The CDR3 is made up of 14 amino acids. Per the germline V gene, CDR1 is MDHEN and CDR2 is SYDVKM. Trimming removed 2 bases from V and 6 bases from J, with 14 bases in between. The CDR3 protein is CASSLGDRLGEQYV. In DNA form, the CDR3 reads TGTGCCAGCAGTTTAGGAGACAGGTTAGGCGAGCAGTACGTC.

The V call is TRBV12-5, the J call TRBJ1-2; TRBD1 agrees at 8 bases. Trimming at V came to 6 bases and at J to 4 bases, leaving 7 bases not matched to a gene. Germline lookup yields CDR1 LGHNT and CDR2 FRNRAP. The CDR3 length is 14 residues. The CDR3 nucleotides are TGTGCTAGTGGGATCGAGGACAGGGCCTATGGCTACACCTTC. Translating it yields CASGIEDRAYGYTF.

This clone turned up a few times. This chain connects TRBV18 to TRBJ1-1; no clear D. The CDR3 is 15 residues long. Between the trimmed V and J ends, which lost 1 base and 1 base, there was a span of 10 bases. Germline V gives CDR1 KGHSH, CDR2 LQKENI. CDR3 loop: CASSPQRDRNTEAFF. In DNA form, the CDR3 reads TGTGCCAGCTCACCACAAAGGGATAGGAACACTGAAGCTTTCTTT.

The genes are TRBV7-8 and TRBJ1-5; D is unclear. The CDR3 runs 16 residues. Germline CDR1 reads SGHVS; CDR2 reads FQNEAQ. V dropped 2 bases and J dropped 2 bases, with 13 bases sitting between them. In DNA, the CDR3 is TGTGCCAGCAGCTTATACGAAAGGGAGGGCAATCAGCCCCAGCATTTT. Its protein product is CASSLYEREGNQPQHF.

The V gene is TRBV4-3, the J gene TRBJ2-5; D possibly corresponds to TRBD1 (6 bases). Per germline, CDR1 LGHNA and CDR2 YSLEER. CDR3 length: 13 amino acids. V gave up 1 base and J gave up 5 bases, with 8 bases separating them. CDR3 bases: TGCGCCAGCAGCCAAGTTACAGGGGAGACCCAGTACTTC. Amino acid sequence: CASSQVTGETQYF.

The chain links TRBV6-5 to TRBJ2-7; D may be TRBD2 (5 bases). Germline V CDR1 and CDR2: MNHEY, SVGAGI. The V and J ends lost 8 bases and 3 bases respectively, with 11 bases between them. The CDR3 loop spans 12 amino acids. In DNA, the CDR3 is TGTGCCAGCGAGGGTCTGGGCTACGAGCAGTACTTC. As protein: CASEGLGYEQYF.

The chain couples TRBV28 to TRBJ2-5; D call uncertain. Per the germline V gene, CDR1 is MDHEN and CDR2 is SYDVKM. The CDR3 consists of 12 residues. Deletions cut 2 bases from V and 5 bases from J, with 6 bases between. CDR3 in DNA: TGTGCCAGCAGTTTAGTGTCGGAGACCCAGTACTTC. It codes for CASSLVSETQYF.

The chain recombines TRBV5-1 with TRBJ1-2; 9 nucleotides agree with TRBD1. The CDR3 runs 13 residues. V shed 4 bases, J shed 4 bases, and the junction held 2 bases outside the gene matches. Germline V lookup: CDR1 SGHRS, CDR2 YFSETQ. CDR3 loop: CASSQDRGYGYTF. The CDR3 DNA reads as TGCGCCAGCAGCCAGGACAGGGGCTATGGCTACACCTTC.

The V and J genes are TRBV7-9 and TRBJ2-1; a weak D match, TRBD1 (5 bases). Germline CDR1 SEHNR, CDR2 FQNEAQ (reference sequence). Deletions cut 1 base from V and 7 bases from J, with 8 bases between. CDR3 length: 13 residues. The CDR3 DNA follows: TGTGCCAGCAGCTTAGGACAGCTTAATGAGCAGTTCTTC. Encoded protein: CASSLGQLNEQFF. The entire variable domain, with the rest obtained from reference TRBV7-9 and TRBJ2-1, is as follows: DTGVSQNPRHKITKRGQNVTFRCDPISEHNRLYWYRQTLGQGPEFLTYFQNEAQLEKSRLLSDRFSAERPKGSFSTLEIQRTEQGDSAMYLCASSLGQLNEQFFGPGTRLTVL.

The rearrangement uses TRBV7-2 and TRBJ2-5; D call uncertain. Per the germline V gene, CDR1 is SGHTA and CDR2 is FQGNSA. There are 17 residues in the CDR3. Trimming removed 5 bases at V and 1 base at J, with 20 bases between. The CDR3 DNA reads TGTGCCAGCAGCCCAATAGGGCGCGGCACTTTCCAAGAGACCCAGTACTTC. Protein: CASSPIGRGTFQETQYF. The variable domain in full, completed from reference TRBV7-2 and TRBJ2-5, reads GAGVSQSPSNKVTEKGKDVELRCDPISGHTALYWYRQSLGQGLEFLIYFQGNSAPDKSGLPSDRFSAERTGGSVSTLTIQRTQQEDSAVYLCASSPIGRGTFQETQYFGPGTRLLVL.

The rearrangement links TRBV9 to TRBJ2-3; no clear D gene. CDR1 and CDR2 (germline): SGDLS, YYNGEE. V lost 1 base and J lost 9, with 15 bases in between. This CDR3 contains 14 residues. The chain's CDR3 is CASSVLPNALTQYF. CDR3 in DNA: TGTGCCAGCAGCGTATTACCCAACGCCCTGACGCAGTATTTT.

The rearrangement joins TRBV27 to TRBJ2-3; unclear D gene. V lost 0 bases and J 3 bases, leaving 7 bases between the germline ends. Germline assignment: CDR1 MNHEY and CDR2 SMNVEV (reference sequence). The CDR3 has 14 residues. The CDR3, as DNA: TGTGCCAGCAGTTTATCGGAATGGACAGATACGCAGTATTTT. Translation gives CASSLSEWTDTQYF.

The V gene is TRBV7-6, the J gene TRBJ1-5; D remains ambiguous. Trimming pared 1 base from V and 4 bases from J, leaving 8 bases between. Germline V CDR1 and CDR2: SGHVS, FNYEAQ. This CDR3 contains 14 residues. This CDR3 is CASSLEVGNQPQHF. The CDR3, as DNA: TGTGCCAGCAGCTTAGAGGTGGGAAATCAGCCCCAGCATTTT. Combining the CDR3 with reference TRBV7-6 and TRBJ1-5 gives the whole variable domain GAGVSQSPRYKVTKRGQDVALRCDPISGHVSLYWYRQALGQGPEFLTYFNYEAQQDKSGLPNDRFSAERPEGSISTLTIQRTEQRDSAMYRCASSLEVGNQPQHFGDGTRLSIL.

The chain joins TRBV6-1 to TRBJ1-4; TRBD1 matches 7 bases. The CDR3 is made up of 13 amino acids. The J segment lost 7 bases and the V segment lost 10 bases, leaving 9 bases of the junction unmatched. Germline CDR1 is MNHNS and CDR2 is SASEGT. CDR3 sequence: CAIRRGQGEKLFF. The CDR3, as DNA: TGTGCCATACGTAGGGGGCAAGGTGAAAAACTGTTTTTT.

The V call is TRBV4-3, the J call TRBJ2-3, with D uncertain. CDR3 length equals 14 residues. The germline gives CDR1 LGHNA, CDR2 YSLEER. Trimming took 1 base from V and 3 from J, leaving 8 bases between them. The CDR3 sequence: CASSQAVVTDTQYF. DNA of the CDR3: TGCGCCAGCAGCCAAGCTGTCGTTACAGATACGCAGTATTTT.

This clone was seen once. The chain recombines TRBV2 with TRBJ1-1; no clear D gene. Trimming took off 6 bases at V and 1 base at J, with 9 bases between the two ends. This CDR3 comprises 13 residues. The germline V gene encodes CDR1 SNHLY and CDR2 FYNNEI. CDR3: CASSGFANTEAFF. Written as DNA, the CDR3 is TGTGCCAGCAGCGGGTTTGCGAACACTGAAGCTTTCTTT.

This chain links TRBV6-5 with TRBJ2-3; D uncertain. V was shortened by 6 bases and J by 7 bases, with 20 bases between the two germline ends. CDR1 is MNHEY, CDR2 SVGAGI, per germline. The CDR3 is 15 amino acids. The CDR3: CASSDPATLPHTQYF. In nucleotides, the CDR3 is TGTGCCAGCAGCGATCCAGCGACGCTGCCCCATACGCAGTATTTT.

Only a few counts were recorded for this clone. This chain joins TRBV10-2 and TRBJ1-5, with 10 bases fitting TRBD1. The CDR3 length is 14 residues. Germline lookup yields CDR1 WSHSY and CDR2 SAAADI. V shed 4 bases, J shed 4 bases, and the junction held 1 base outside the gene matches. The CDR3 coding sequence is TGCGCCAGCAGTGGACAGGGGGCGAATCAGCCCCAGCATTTT. Protein product: CASSGQGANQPQHF.

The CDR3 DNA follows: TGTGCCTGGAGTGTAGTGACGGGAAACTATGGCTACACCTTC. It is translated as CAWSVVTGNYGYTF. V usage is TRBV30 and J usage is TRBJ1-2, with no clear D. Germline-derived CDR1 and CDR2 are GTSNPN and SVGIG (reference sequence). CDR3 length equals 14 residues. The V gene lost 0 bases and the J gene lost 2 bases, with 10 bases spanning the gap.

This clone was seen more than once but under ten times. This chain joins TRBV4-3 and TRBJ2-7; D not resolved. This CDR3 is built from 15 residues. V lost 3 bases to trimming and J lost 0 bases, with 12 bases between them. The germline V gene encodes CDR1 LGHNA and CDR2 YSLEER. CDR3 sequence (DNA): TGCGCCAGCAGCCAGAATTTATTGTACTCCTACGAGCAGTACTTC. This sequence encodes CASSQNLLYSYEQYF.

The chain carries TRBV5-4 and TRBJ1-4; D ambiguous. The CDR3 has 15 residues. Germline V gene data show CDR1 as SGHNT and CDR2 as YYREEE (reference sequence). Trimming left V 4 bases short and J 7 bases short, with 17 bases between. CDR3 sequence reads: CASSPEGRQIEKLFF. For the CDR3, the DNA is TGTGCCAGCAGCCCGGAAGGGCGGCAGATTGAAAAACTGTTTTTT.